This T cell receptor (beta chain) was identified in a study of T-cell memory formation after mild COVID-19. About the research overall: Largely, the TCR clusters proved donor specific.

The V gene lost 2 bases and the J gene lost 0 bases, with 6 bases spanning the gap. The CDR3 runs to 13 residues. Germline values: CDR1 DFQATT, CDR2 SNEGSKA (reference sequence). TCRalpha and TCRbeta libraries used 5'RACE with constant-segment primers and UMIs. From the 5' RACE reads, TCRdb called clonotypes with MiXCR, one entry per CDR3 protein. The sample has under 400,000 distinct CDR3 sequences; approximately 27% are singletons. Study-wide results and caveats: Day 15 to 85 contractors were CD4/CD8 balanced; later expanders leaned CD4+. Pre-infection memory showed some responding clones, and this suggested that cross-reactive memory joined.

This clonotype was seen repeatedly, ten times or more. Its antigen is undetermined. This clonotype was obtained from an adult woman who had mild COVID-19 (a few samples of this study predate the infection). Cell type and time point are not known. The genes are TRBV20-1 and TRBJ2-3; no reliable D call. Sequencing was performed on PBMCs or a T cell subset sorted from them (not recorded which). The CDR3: CSARPLSTDTQYF. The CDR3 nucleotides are TGCAGTGCTAGACCTCTGAGCACAGATACGCAGTATTTT.